This T cell receptor beta chain appears in the sequencing data of a study of OX40 agonist ivuxolimab in advanced cancers. About the study as a whole: Ivuxolimab was an agonistic, fully human IgG2 monoclonal antibody directed against OX40 (CD134), a costimulatory receptor. Among the approximately 50 dose-escalation patients, around 19 had hepatocellular carcinoma, around 15 melanoma, 9 renal cell carcinoma and 9 head and neck cancer. Prior anti-PD-1, anti-PD-L1 or anti-CTLA-4 therapy was permitted, and about two fifths of dose-escalation patients had received checkpoint inhibitors. The monotherapy dose-escalation portion (N of about 57 patients) of the phase I ivuxolimab trial is reported in the paper. A male proportion of nearly 85% and a mean age of approximately 62 years, ranging from about 20 to 80, were recorded for the dose-escalation cohort. Peripheral TCRbeta sequencing aimed to test whether ivuxolimab altered TCR sequence diversity and caused clonal T-cell expansion. Partial responses were achieved by three dose-escalation patients, of whom one had hepatocellular carcinoma and two had cutaneous melanoma. Intravenous ivuxolimab was administered to patients every 2 weeks at six dose levels: 0.01, 0.1, 0.3, 1.5, 3 and 10 mg/kg.

General study outcomes and caveats: At doses from 0.1 to 3.0 mg/kg, clonal expansion was seen in both CD4+ and CD8+ blood T cells between baseline and week 6. In partial responders in the 0.1-3.0 mg/kg groups, normalized peripheral clonal expansion was found to be among the lowest, especially among CD8+ T cells. Low levels of normalized T-cell clonal expansion were also seen in some patients who did not respond. Antigen specificity was not determined for the clonally expanded peripheral T cells. On average, CD8+ T cells showed more expanded clones than CD4+ T cells after ivuxolimab.

Genomic DNA was extracted from sorted cells for sequencing of the TCRbeta CDR3 region. TCRbeta CDR3 regions were sequenced using the immunoSEQ Assay. Imported from immuneACCESS, the table was reduced by TCRdb to in-frame sequences with V and J called. These copies leave out some clones; in studies compared against another copy, an unresolved V gene accounts for under half, and the cause of the remainder is not known. The sample table records 55,000 to 70,000 clones; about 80% of these occur just once. The top ten constitute roughly 1.4% of the sample. The trial excluded patients who had a history of autoimmune disease or were on systemic immunosuppression. Peripheral blood for TCR sequencing was drawn from every dose cohort at baseline, at cycle 4 day 1 and at cycle 7 day 1. The samples were drawn from a first-in-human, open-label, multicenter phase I dose-escalation trial of ivuxolimab. The trial enrolled adults with locally advanced or metastatic head and neck squamous cell, hepatocellular, melanoma or renal cell carcinoma. Before TCR sequencing, CD4+ T cells and CD8+ T cells were sorted from peripheral blood as separate populations.

V was cut back by 0 bases and J by 2 bases, leaving a gap of 10 bases between them. The cysteine opens and the phenylalanine closes a CDR3 of 15 amino acids. The kept DNA is CDR3 alone, 45 bases in frame from the first base. CDR1 and CDR2, looked up from the germline V gene, are MNHNS and SASEGT. To note about this clone: Its binding antigen is unknown. No clone much larger than this one lies a single base away; base qualities are absent.

The rearranged chain carries TRBV6-1 and TRBJ1-2; the D gene is not confidently resolved. Sequences were derived from CD4+ or CD8+ T cells sorted from blood, sampled in a trial of the OX40 agonist ivuxolimab. The receptor's source is an adult with an advanced solid tumor such as melanoma, head and neck, liver or kidney cancer. The CDR3 protein sequence reads: CASSEAPPRNYGYTF. The DNA is TGTGCCAGCAGTGAAGCCCCCCCCCGCAACTATGGCTACACCTTC.